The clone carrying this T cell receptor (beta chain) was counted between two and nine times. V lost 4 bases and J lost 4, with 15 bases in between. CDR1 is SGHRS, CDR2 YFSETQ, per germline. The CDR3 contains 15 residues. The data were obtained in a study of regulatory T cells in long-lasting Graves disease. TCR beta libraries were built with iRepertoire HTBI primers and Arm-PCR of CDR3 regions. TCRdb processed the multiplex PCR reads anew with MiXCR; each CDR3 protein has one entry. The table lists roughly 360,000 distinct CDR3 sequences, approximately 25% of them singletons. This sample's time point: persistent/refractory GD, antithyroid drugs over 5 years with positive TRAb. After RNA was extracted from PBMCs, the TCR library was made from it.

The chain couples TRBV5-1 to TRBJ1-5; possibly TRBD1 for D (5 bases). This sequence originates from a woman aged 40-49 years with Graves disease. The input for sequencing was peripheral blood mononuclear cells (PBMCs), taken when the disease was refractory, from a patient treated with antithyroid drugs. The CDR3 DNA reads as TGCGCCAGCAGCCCCCGGGACCCATGGAATCAGCCCCAGCATTTT. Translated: CASSPRDPWNQPQHF. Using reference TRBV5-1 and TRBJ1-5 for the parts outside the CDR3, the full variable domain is KAGVTQTPRYLIKTRGQQVTLSCSPISGHRSVSWYQQTPGQGLQFLFEYFSETQRNKGNFPGRFSGRQFSNSRSEMNVSTLELGDSALYLCASSPRDPWNQPQHFGDGTRLSIL.